These 8 T cell receptor beta chains originate from one sample sequenced in a study of T cell changes during pregnancy in multiple sclerosis. Using immunoSEQ multiplex PCR, the repertoire was profiled, and TCRdb retains in-frame clones only, with some absent. The sample holds tens of thousands of clones; about 91% are singletons and the top ten take over 0.25%. The input for sequencing was CD4+ T cells from peripheral blood mononuclear cells, taken in the third trimester of pregnancy. These receptors were obtained from a female donor in good health, enrolled as a control in a pregnancy study.

Here the CDR3 reads CASSLEGGTSYEQYF. CDR3 DNA sequence: TGTGCCAGCAGCTTAGAGGGAGGGACCTCCTACGAGCAGTACTTC. The chain couples TRBV7-2 to TRBJ2-7; 7 bases are a match to TRBD2. CDR3 length: 15 amino acids. Germline V CDR1 and CDR2: SGHTA, FQGNSA. The V segment lost 1 base and the J segment 0 bases; nucleotides outside the gene matches: 3. Full variable domain (missing parts from reference TRBV7-2 and TRBJ2-7): GAGVSQSPSNKVTEKGKDVELRCDPISGHTALYWYRQSLGQGLEFLIYFQGNSAPDKSGLPSDRFSAERTGGSVSTLTIQRTQQEDSAVYLCASSLEGGTSYEQYFGPGTRLTVT.

The chain has TRBV2 and TRBJ1-2; D may be TRBD1 (6 bases). Per the germline V gene, CDR1 is SNHLY and CDR2 is FYNNEI. CDR3 length: 12 residues. Deletions cut 11 bases from V and 4 bases from J, with 14 bases between. The CDR3 spells CAGHRVGYGYTF. Here the CDR3 DNA reads TGTGCCGGGCACAGGGTTGGCTATGGCTACACCTTC.

The chain combines TRBV10-3 with TRBJ2-5, with 8 nucleotides matching TRBD1. There are 15 residues in the CDR3. The germline V gene has CDR1 ENHRY and CDR2 SYGVKD. Trimming at V came to 4 bases and at J to 4 bases, leaving 8 bases not matched to a gene. The CDR3 DNA is TGTGCCATCAGTGGTTGGACAGGGTTGGGAGAGACCCAGTACTTC. It specifies CAISGWTGLGETQYF.

V gene TRBV5-1 combines with J gene TRBJ1-2; maybe TRBD1 (5 bases). Germline-derived CDR1 and CDR2 are SGHRS and YFSETQ. Trimming took off 2 bases at V and 1 base at J, with 9 bases between the two ends. The CDR3 is made up of 14 amino acids. The chain's CDR3 is CASSFGGDNYGYTF. DNA for the CDR3: TGCGCCAGCAGCTTCGGGGGAGATAACTATGGCTACACCTTC.

The count of this clone is one. J is TRBJ1-1 and V is TRBV5-4; 9 nucleotides match TRBD1. The trim removed 5 bases at V and 2 bases at J, leaving 10 bases unmatched. Germline-derived CDR1 and CDR2 are SGHNT and YYREEE (reference sequence). CDR3 length: 16 residues. CDR3 DNA sequence: TGTGCCAGCAGACCCGGGACAGGGTTACTCAACACTGAAGCTTTCTTT. It is translated as CASRPGTGLLNTEAFF.

The chain uses TRBV5-8 and TRBJ1-2, with D unresolved. The CDR3 sequence is 12 residues long. Germline values: CDR1 SGHTS, CDR2 YDEGEE. The CDR3 DNA sequence: TGTGGGGTCGCGGTCGCTAACTATGGCTACACCTTC. Its protein product is CGVAVANYGYTF.

The CDR3 DNA follows: TGTGCCAGTAGTATCCAGGGGGGAAGCAATCAGCCCCAGCATTTT. Protein sequence: CASSIQGGSNQPQHF. The chain uses TRBV19 and TRBJ1-5; TRBD1 aligns across 7 bases. The V segment lost 3 bases and the J segment 1 base; nucleotides outside the gene matches: 3. CDR1 is LNHDA and CDR2 is SQIVND in the germline V gene (reference sequence). This CDR3 has 15 residues.

The CDR3 bases are TGTGCCTGGAGTGTACCGAAAACAGGGAACACCGGGGAGCTGTTTTTT. It codes for CAWSVPKTGNTGELFF. This sequence joins TRBV30 and TRBJ2-2; D is perhaps TRBD1 (5 bases). The ends were cut back, 0 bases at V and 1 base at J, with 12 bases in the middle. The germline gives CDR1 GTSNPN, CDR2 SVGIG (reference sequence). The CDR3 spans 16 residues.